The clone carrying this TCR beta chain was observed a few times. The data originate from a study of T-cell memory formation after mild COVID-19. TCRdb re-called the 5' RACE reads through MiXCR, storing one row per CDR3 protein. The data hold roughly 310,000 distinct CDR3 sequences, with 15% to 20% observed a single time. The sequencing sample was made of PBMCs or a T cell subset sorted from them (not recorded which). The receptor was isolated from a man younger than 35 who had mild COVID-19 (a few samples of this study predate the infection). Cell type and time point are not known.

CDR3 protein: CSVDSRYTNIQYF. DNA of the CDR3: TGCAGCGTTGATAGCAGGTATACGAACATTCAGTACTTC. The chain employs TRBV29-1 and TRBJ2-4; D uncertain. This CDR3 comprises 13 residues. CDR1 is SQVTM, CDR2 ANQGSEA, per germline. With 3 bases removed from V and 7 bases from J, the gap between germline ends came to 13 bases.